Following are 5 T cell receptor beta chains from one sample sequenced in a study of regulatory T cells in long-lasting Graves disease. Sequencing libraries for TCR beta were prepared with iRepertoire HTBI primers and Arm-PCR of CDR3 regions. One entry per CDR3 protein results from TCRdb running MiXCR on the multiplex PCR reads. The data contain 550,000 to 700,000 distinct CDR3 sequences, around 15% of them singletons. As for time point: newly diagnosed GD, antithyroid drugs for less than 3 months. Extracted RNA from PBMCs served as the source of the TCR library. Separately, the same data were catalogued under a study of T cells in Graves' hyperthyroidism and ophthalmopathy.

Here the sequenced sample was peripheral blood mononuclear cells (PBMCs), taken at new diagnosis, from a patient treated with antithyroid drugs. These receptors originate from a man aged 18 to 30 with Graves disease.

This clonotype was counted at least ten times. The chain couples TRBV11-2 to TRBJ2-1; D may correspond to TRBD1 or TRBD2 (5 bases each). CDR1 and CDR2 from the germline V gene are SGHAT and FQNNGV. This CDR3 has 15 amino acids. Trimming left V 1 base short and J 8 bases short, with 15 bases between. The CDR3 region is CASSLGLGEGHEQFF. The CDR3 coding sequence is TGTGCCAGCAGCTTAGGGCTGGGCGAGGGGCATGAGCAGTTCTTC.

In its sample, this clonotype was seen many times. The genes are TRBV18 and TRBJ1-2; TRBD1 agrees at 8 bases. From germline, CDR1 is KGHSH and CDR2 LQKENI. The V segment lost 0 bases and the J segment 5 bases; nucleotides outside the gene matches: 2. The CDR3 is 14 residues long. CDR3 DNA: TGTGCCAGCTCACCACCGGGGACAGGATATGGCTACACCTTC. Its protein is CASSPPGTGYGYTF.

This clonotype came up a few times. The chain has TRBV3-1 and TRBJ1-1; D is possibly TRBD1 (6 bases). This CDR3 comprises 16 residues. Germline CDR1 LGHDT, CDR2 YNNKEL (reference sequence). V lost 0 bases to trimming and J lost 3 bases, with 14 bases between them. The CDR3 region has the DNA TGTGCCAGCAGCCAAGACGCAGGGGATAGGGACACTGAAGCTTTCTTT. Its protein product is CASSQDAGDRDTEAFF.

This clonotype was detected many times. The V call is TRBV5-1, the J call TRBJ2-3; D unresolved. Germline V gene lookup returns CDR1 SGHRS and CDR2 YFSETQ. Trimming left V 0 bases short and J 0 bases short, with 8 bases between. The CDR3 loop spans 15 amino acids. CDR3 region: CASSLDPSSTDTQYF. The CDR3 DNA sequence: TGCGCCAGCAGCTTGGACCCATCTAGCACAGATACGCAGTATTTT.

This rearrangement joins TRBV19 to TRBJ2-1; D remains unclear. CDR3 length: 15 amino acids. From germline, CDR1 is LNHDA and CDR2 SQIVND (reference sequence). V was pared by 8 bases and J by 3 bases, with 17 bases between. CDR3 bases: TGTGCCAGTCGACCGCAAGGGCTGCTCTACAATGAGCAGTTCTTC. Its protein is CASRPQGLLYNEQFF.